Listed below are T cell receptor beta chains from one sample, sequenced in a study of PD-L1 blockade in urothelial cancer. Using immunoSEQ multiplex PCR, the repertoire was profiled, and TCRdb retains in-frame clones only, with some absent. Of over 15,000 clones in the sample, about four fifths are singletons; the top ten hold about 1.7%. Sequencing was performed on PBMCs, taken around atezolizumab (anti-PD-L1) treatment. The receptors here all came from a man aged 50 to 60 with urothelial cancer. Both conserved end residues are part of each CDR3.

v_gene,CDR3aa
TRBV23-1,CASSPISDPRQPLNYGYTF
TRBV6-6,CASSRDHRDTEAFF
TRBV7-8,CASRTGGSGGYTF
TRBV27,CASSYLPGGGYEQYF
TRBV19,CASSISRTGRNYGYTF
TRBV2,CASSETSGGARDF
TRBV5-1,CASSSQRPGTSGFNEQFF
TRBV7-2,CASSRGARGTNTGELFF
TRBV4-1,CASSQGAGGGGEQYF
TRBV6-6,CASNQGQFNYGYTF
TRBV18,CASSPRGGTVTDTQYF
TRBV6-5,CASSNGNSYNEQFF
TRBV29-1,CSAAHTNTEAFF
TRBV6-6,CASSDQGFPNEKLFF
TRBV5-1,CASGDSRGNTEAFF
TRBV5-6,CASSSVQVRDTEAFF
TRBV2,CADRLSAENNYGYTF
TRBV19,CASSTGQGSNQPQHF
TRBV7-8,CASSLLAGGSSELFF
TRBV6-6,CASSYGRSGEKLFF
TRBV28,CASSLASGPRPTDTQYF
TRBV4-2,CASSQGRTSGNTGELFF
TRBV5-1,CASRAGYEQYF
TRBV5-4,CASSLDLDYNEQFF
TRBV28,CASSLGQAAHGYTF
TRBV5-1,CASSLGTSGASSYNEQFF
TRBV6-6,CASSNIAGVSEQFF
TRBV28,CASSTGTASNEKLFF
TRBV5-1,CASTRTDLEPLHF
TRBV9,CASSVTPGTGGSPLHF
TRBV18,CASSDLGHNTGELFF
TRBV28,CASLSLAALNTEAFF
TRBV28,CASLDRPYGYTF
TRBV19,CASSIEPGLAGVTYNEQFF
TRBV27,CASSTDRGNIQYF
TRBV19,CAVRDRGRTDTQYF
TRBV5-1,CASRTDSSGANVLTF
TRBV7-9,CASSSDRYNSPLHF
TRBV18,CASSPRVNTEAFF
TRBV28,CASSSYRGSYNEQFF
TRBV18,CASSGQANTGELFF
TRBV27,CASSRMDSLNTEAFF
TRBV10-2,CASRADRAGNQPQHF
TRBV7-9,CASSPRTRLEQYF
TRBV4-2,CASSQGAGTNYGYTF
TRBV2,CASTEGASGGAGTDTQYF
TRBV10-3,CAISAGQGLEAFF
TRBV9,CASRHSSPGYTF
TRBV18,CASSPSTGAYEQYF
TRBV18,CASSPSATYEQYF
TRBV5-1,CASSPRLVLTSTDTQYF
TRBV4-2,CASSQDWGVGYNEQFF
TRBV7-6,CASSRSGEHQPQHF
TRBV5-1,CASSLDPMRTEAFF
TRBV5-4,CALGEGTQYF